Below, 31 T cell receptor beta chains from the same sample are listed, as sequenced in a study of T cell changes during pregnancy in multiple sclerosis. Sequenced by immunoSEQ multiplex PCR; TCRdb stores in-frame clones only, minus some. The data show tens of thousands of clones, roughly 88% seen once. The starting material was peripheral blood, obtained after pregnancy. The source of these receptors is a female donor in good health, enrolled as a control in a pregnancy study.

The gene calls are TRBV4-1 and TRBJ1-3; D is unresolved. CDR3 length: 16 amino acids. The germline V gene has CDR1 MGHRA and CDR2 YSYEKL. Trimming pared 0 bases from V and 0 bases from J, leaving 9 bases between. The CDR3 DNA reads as TGCGCCAGCAGCCAAGATGCGCGGATCTCTGGAAACACCATATATTTT. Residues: CASSQDARISGNTIYF.

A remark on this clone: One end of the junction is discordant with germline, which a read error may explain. The CDR3, as DNA: TGTGCCAGCATTGAAGCCCTAAATCGCGGTGGCTACACCTTC. Translated, it gives CASIEALNRGGYTF. This sequence joins TRBV6-1 and TRBJ1-2, with unresolved D. The CDR3 loop spans 14 amino acids. Germline assignment: CDR1 MNHNS and CDR2 SASEGT.

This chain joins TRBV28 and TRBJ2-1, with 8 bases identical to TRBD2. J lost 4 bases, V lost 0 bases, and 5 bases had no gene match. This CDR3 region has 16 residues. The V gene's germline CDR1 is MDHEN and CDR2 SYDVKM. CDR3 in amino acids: CASSLWTGGGYNEQFF. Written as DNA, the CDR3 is TGTGCCAGCAGTTTATGGACGGGAGGGGGTTACAATGAGCAGTTCTTC. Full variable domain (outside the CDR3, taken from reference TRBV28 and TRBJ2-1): DVKVTQSSRYLVKRTGEKVFLECVQDMDHENMFWYRQDPGLGLRLIYFSYDVKMKEKGDIPEGYSVSREKKERFSLILESASTNQTSMYLCASSLWTGGGYNEQFFGPGTRLTVL.

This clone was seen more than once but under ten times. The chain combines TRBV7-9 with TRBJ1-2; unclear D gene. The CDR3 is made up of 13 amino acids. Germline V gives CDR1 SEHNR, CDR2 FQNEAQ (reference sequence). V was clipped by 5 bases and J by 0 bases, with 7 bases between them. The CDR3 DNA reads TGTGCCAGCAGCATATACTCTAACTATGGCTACACCTTC. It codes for CASSIYSNYGYTF. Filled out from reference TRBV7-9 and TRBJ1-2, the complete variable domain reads DTGVSQNPRHKITKRGQNVTFRCDPISEHNRLYWYRQTLGQGPEFLTYFQNEAQLEKSRLLSDRFSAERPKGSFSTLEIQRTEQGDSAMYLCASSIYSNYGYTFGSGTRLTVV.

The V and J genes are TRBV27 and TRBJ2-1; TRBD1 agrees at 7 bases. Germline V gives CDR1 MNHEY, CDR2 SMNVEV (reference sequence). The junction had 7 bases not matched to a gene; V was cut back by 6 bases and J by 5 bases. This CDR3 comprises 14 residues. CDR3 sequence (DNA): TGTGCCAGCAGGACAGGGAAGCCCCACAATGAGCAGTTCTTC. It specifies CASRTGKPHNEQFF.

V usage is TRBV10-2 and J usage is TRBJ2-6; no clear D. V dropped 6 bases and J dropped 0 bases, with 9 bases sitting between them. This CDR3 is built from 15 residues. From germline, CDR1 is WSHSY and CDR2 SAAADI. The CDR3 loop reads CASRLSSSGANVLTF. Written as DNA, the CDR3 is TGCGCCAGCAGGCTATCTAGCTCTGGGGCCAACGTCCTGACTTTC.

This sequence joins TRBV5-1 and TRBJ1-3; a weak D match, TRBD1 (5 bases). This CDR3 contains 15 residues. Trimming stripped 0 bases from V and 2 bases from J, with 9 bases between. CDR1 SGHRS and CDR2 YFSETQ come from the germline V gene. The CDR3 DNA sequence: TGCGCCAGCAGCTTGGCCGTGGGGCCTGGAAACACCATATATTTT. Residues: CASSLAVGPGNTIYF. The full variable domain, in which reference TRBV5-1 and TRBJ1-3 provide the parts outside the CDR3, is KAGVTQTPRYLIKTRGQQVTLSCSPISGHRSVSWYQQTPGQGLQFLFEYFSETQRNKGNFPGRFSGRQFSNSRSEMNVSTLELGDSALYLCASSLAVGPGNTIYFGEGSWLTVV.

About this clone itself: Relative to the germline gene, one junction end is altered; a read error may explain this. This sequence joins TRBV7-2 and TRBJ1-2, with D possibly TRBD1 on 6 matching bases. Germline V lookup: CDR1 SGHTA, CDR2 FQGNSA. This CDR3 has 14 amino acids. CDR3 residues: CASSLAIQGTSADF. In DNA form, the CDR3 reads TGTGCCAGCAGCTTAGCTATCCAGGGGACCTCGGCAGACTTC.

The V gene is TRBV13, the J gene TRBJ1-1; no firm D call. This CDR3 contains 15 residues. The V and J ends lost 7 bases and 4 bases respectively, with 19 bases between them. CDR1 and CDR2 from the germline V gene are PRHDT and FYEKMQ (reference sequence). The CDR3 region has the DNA TGTGCCAGCACTAACCGCCTAGCTCGGAGCACTGAAGCTTTCTTT. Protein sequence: CASTNRLARSTEAFF.

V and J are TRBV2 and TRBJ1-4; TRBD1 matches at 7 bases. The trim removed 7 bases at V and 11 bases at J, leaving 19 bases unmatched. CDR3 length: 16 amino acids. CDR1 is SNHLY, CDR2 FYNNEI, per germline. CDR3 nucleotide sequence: TGTGCCAGCACCCTCAAGGTAGCACAGGGGAATGGGAAACTGTTTTTT. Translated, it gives CASTLKVAQGNGKLFF.

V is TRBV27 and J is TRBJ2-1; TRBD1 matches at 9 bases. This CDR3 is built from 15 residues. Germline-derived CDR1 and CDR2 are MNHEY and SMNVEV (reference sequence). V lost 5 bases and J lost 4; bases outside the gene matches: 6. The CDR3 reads CASSLDRGEYNEQFF. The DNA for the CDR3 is TGTGCCAGCAGTCTGGACAGGGGCGAATACAATGAGCAGTTCTTC.

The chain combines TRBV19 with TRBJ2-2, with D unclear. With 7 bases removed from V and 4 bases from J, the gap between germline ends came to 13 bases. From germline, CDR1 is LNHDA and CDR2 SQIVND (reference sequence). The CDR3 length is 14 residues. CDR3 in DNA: TGTGCCAGTAACCTAGATCGTGGCACCGGGGAGCTGTTTTTT. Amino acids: CASNLDRGTGELFF.

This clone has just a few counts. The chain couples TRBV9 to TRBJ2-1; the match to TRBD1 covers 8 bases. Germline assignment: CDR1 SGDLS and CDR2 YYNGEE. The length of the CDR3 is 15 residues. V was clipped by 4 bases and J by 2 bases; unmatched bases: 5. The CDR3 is CASSSRDRTYNEQFF. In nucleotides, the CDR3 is TGTGCCAGCAGCTCCCGGGACAGGACCTACAATGAGCAGTTCTTC.

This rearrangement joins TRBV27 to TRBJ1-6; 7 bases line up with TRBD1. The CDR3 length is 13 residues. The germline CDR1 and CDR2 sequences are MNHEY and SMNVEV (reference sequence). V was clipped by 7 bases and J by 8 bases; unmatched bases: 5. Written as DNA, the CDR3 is TGTGCCAGCACGACAGGGTTACATTCACCCCTCCACTTT. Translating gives CASTTGLHSPLHF.

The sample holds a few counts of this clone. In DNA form, the CDR3 reads TGTGCCAGCAGCCCTTCTAGCGGAAATCGGGCAGATACGCAGTATTTT. It is translated as CASSPSSGNRADTQYF. The V call is TRBV2, the J call TRBJ2-3; 7 nucleotides align to TRBD2. V was pared by 6 bases and J by 4 bases, with 13 bases of the junction left unmatched. CDR3 length: 16 amino acids. Germline V gene sequence: CDR1 SNHLY, CDR2 FYNNEI.

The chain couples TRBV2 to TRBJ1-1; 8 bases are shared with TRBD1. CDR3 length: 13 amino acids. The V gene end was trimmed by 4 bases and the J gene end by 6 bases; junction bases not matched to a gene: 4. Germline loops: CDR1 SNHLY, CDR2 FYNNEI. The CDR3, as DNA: TGTGCCAGCAGTGTGACAGGGGTTCCTGAAGCTTTCTTT. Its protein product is CASSVTGVPEAFF. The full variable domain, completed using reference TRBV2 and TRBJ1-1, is EPEVTQTPSHQVTQMGQEVILRCVPISNHLYFYWYRQILGQKVEFLVSFYNNEISEKSEIFDDQFSVERPDGSNFTLKIRSTKLEDSAMYFCASSVTGVPEAFFGQGTRLTVV.

The CDR3 loop is CAWSVPDRYEETQYF. DNA for the CDR3: TGTGCCTGGAGTGTTCCCGACAGATATGAAGAGACCCAGTACTTC. The chain combines TRBV30 with TRBJ2-5, with D possibly being TRBD1 (5 bases). Germline-derived CDR1 and CDR2 are GTSNPN and SVGIG (reference sequence). CDR3 length equals 15 residues. Trimming removed 0 bases from V and 3 bases from J, with 14 bases in between.

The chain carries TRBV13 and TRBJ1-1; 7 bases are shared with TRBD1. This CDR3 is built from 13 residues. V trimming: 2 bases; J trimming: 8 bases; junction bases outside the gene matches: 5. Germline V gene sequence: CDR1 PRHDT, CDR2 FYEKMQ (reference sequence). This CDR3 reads CASSLPPGQEAFF. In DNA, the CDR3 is TGTGCCAGCAGCTTACCCCCGGGACAGGAAGCTTTCTTT.

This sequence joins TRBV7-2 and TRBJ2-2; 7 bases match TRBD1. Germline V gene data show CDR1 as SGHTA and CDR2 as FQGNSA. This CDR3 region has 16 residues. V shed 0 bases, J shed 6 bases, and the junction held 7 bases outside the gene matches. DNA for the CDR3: TGTGCCAGCAGCTTAGCGCAGAGGGGGCTGCCCGGGGAGCTGTTTTTT. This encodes CASSLAQRGLPGELFF.

CDR3 nucleotide sequence: TGTGCCAGCAGTGTTCGACTAGCGGGAGACACCGGGGAGCTGTTTTTT. Protein sequence: CASSVRLAGDTGELFF. This chain joins TRBV6-1 and TRBJ2-2, with 12 bases fitting TRBD2. The CDR3 sequence is 16 residues long. Germline loops: CDR1 MNHNS, CDR2 SASEGT. The junction had 3 bases not matched to a gene; V was cut back by 4 bases and J by 3 bases.

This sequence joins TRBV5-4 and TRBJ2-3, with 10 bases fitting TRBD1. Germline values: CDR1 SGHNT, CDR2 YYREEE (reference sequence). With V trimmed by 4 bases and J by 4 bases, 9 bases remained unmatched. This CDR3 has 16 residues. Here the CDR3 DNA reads TGTGCCAGCAGCCGCCCTCGACAGGGGGCGTCAGATACGCAGTATTTT. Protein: CASSRPRQGASDTQYF.

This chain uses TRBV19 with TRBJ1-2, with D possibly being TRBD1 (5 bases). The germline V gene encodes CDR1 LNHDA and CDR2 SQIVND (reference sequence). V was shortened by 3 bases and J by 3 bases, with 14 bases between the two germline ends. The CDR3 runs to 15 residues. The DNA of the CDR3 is TGTGCCAGTAGTATGGGCCCTCCAGGGTACTATGGCTACACCTTC. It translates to CASSMGPPGYYGYTF.

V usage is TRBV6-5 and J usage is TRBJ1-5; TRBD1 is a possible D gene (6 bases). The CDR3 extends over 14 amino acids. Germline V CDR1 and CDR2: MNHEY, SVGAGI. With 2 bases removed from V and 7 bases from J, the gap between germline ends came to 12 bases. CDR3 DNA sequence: TGTGCCAGCAGTTACACCCAGGGGAACCAGCCCCAGCATTTT. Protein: CASSYTQGNQPQHF.

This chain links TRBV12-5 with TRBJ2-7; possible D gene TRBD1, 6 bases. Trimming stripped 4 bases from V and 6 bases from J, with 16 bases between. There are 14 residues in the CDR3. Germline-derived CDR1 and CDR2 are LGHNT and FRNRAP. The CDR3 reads CASGYDRIHSEQYF. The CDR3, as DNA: TGTGCTAGTGGTTATGACAGGATCCACTCCGAGCAGTACTTC.

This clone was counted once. The CDR3 bases are TGTGCCAGCCGCGCTCACAGCCTCCAAGAGACCCAGTACTTC. Its protein product is CASRAHSLQETQYF. The chain couples TRBV25-1 to TRBJ2-5; D remains unclear. The CDR3 spans 14 residues. Looked up from germline, CDR1 is MGHDK and CDR2 is SYGVNS. V was clipped by 8 bases and J by 1 base, with 14 bases between them.

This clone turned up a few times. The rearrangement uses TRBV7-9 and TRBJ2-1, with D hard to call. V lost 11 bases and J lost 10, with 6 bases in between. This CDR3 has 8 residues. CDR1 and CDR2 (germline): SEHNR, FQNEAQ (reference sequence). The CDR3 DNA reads TGTGCCTTAGTAGAGCAGTTCTTC. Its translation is CALVEQFF.

DNA of the CDR3: TGTGCCAGCAGAAGACAGGGATCTGGAAACACCATATATTTT. Its translation: CASRRQGSGNTIYF. V and J are TRBV7-2 and TRBJ1-3, with 7 bases fitting TRBD1. J gave up 1 base and V 6 bases, and 3 bases lay outside the gene matches. The CDR3 extends over 14 amino acids. Germline assignment: CDR1 SGHTA and CDR2 FQGNSA.

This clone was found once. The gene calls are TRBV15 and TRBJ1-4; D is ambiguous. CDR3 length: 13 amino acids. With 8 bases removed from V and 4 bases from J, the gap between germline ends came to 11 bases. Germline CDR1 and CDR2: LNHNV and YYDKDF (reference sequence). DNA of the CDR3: TGTGCCACCTCAACAACCAATAATGAAAAACTGTTTTTT. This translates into CATSTTNNEKLFF.

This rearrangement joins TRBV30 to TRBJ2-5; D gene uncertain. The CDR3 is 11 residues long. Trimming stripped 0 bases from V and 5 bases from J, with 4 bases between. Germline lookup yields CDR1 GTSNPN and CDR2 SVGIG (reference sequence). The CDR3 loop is CAWSVEETQYF. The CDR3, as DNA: TGTGCCTGGAGTGTAGAGGAGACCCAGTACTTC.

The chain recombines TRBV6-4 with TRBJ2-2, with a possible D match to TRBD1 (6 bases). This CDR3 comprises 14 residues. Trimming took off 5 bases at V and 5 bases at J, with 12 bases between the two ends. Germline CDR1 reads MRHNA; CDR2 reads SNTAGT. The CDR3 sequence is CASSTGSETGELFF. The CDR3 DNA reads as TGTGCCAGCAGTACAGGGTCGGAGACCGGGGAGCTGTTTTTT.

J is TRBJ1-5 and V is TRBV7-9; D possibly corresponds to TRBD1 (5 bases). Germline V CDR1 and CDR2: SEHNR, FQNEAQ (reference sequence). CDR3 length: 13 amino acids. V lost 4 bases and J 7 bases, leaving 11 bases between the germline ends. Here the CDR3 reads CASSSGLMQPQHF. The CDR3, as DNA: TGTGCCAGCAGCTCAGGGCTGATGCAGCCCCAGCATTTT.